One and the same sample provided the 19 T cell receptor beta chains below, sequenced in a study of beta chain features in type 1 diabetes. Whole-study results and caveats: Shortening of TCRB CDR3s, moderate but significant, appeared in all four CD4+ subsets of Type 1 diabetes patients.

Investigators reverse transcribed all isolated RNA, so they sequenced expressed TCRB transcripts. Some clones are missing from TCRdb's copy, which holds only in-frame ones; the method was immunoSEQ multiplex PCR. The sample lists about 260,000 clones; around 21% were seen once. No antigen has been identified for these receptors. The sequenced sample consisted of naive CD4+ T cells from blood. These TCRs come from a woman aged 35 to 49 with type 1 diabetes.

V and J are TRBV7-8 and TRBJ2-5; 8 positions match TRBD1. V shed 5 bases and J 3 bases; nucleotides not matched to a gene: 5. The germline V gene encodes CDR1 SGHVS and CDR2 FQNEAQ. This CDR3 spans 14 amino acids. DNA of the CDR3: TGTGCCAGCAGCCCAAGGACAGGGAAAGAGACCCAGTACTTC. Protein sequence: CASSPRTGKETQYF.

There are a few counts of this clone. This chain uses TRBV19 with TRBJ2-6; D perhaps matches TRBD2 (6 bases). There are 17 residues in the CDR3. The V end was cut by 0 bases, the J end by 4 bases, with 13 bases between. Germline CDR1 is LNHDA and CDR2 is SQIVND (reference sequence). The CDR3 spells CASSIDRGSSGANVLTF. As DNA, the CDR3 is TGTGCCAGTAGTATAGATCGGGGGAGCTCAGGGGCCAACGTCCTGACTTTC.

In this sample, this clone turned up a few times. This chain uses TRBV4-2 with TRBJ2-5, with TRBD1 matching over 8 bases. The CDR3 length is 15 residues. Losses at the gene ends were 3 bases for V and 2 bases for J; bases not matched to a gene: 5. CDR1 is LGHNA, CDR2 YNFKEQ, per germline. The CDR3 is CASSHEGQGQETQYF. DNA for the CDR3: TGTGCCAGCAGCCATGAAGGACAGGGTCAAGAGACCCAGTACTTC.

The V and J genes are TRBV5-1 and TRBJ1-2, with a tentative D call TRBD1 (5 bases). Germline CDR1 and CDR2: SGHRS and YFSETQ. The V and J ends lost 0 bases and 4 bases respectively, with 10 bases between them. The CDR3 covers 14 residues. The CDR3: CASSLGQGTYGYTF. CDR3 sequence (DNA): TGCGCCAGCAGCTTGGGGCAGGGAACCTATGGCTACACCTTC.

The chain is built from TRBV4-2 and TRBJ2-2; 13 bases match TRBD2. CDR3 length: 16 amino acids. Germline trimming cut 5 bases from V and 7 bases from J; bases unmatched to any gene: 7. Germline CDR1 and CDR2: LGHNA and YNFKEQ. CDR3 in DNA: TGTGCCAGCAGCTCTCGGACTAGCGGGAGCAGCGGGGAGCTGTTTTTT. Encoded protein: CASSSRTSGSSGELFF.

CDR3 residues: CASSPGGLTGEFIQYF. The CDR3 bases are TGTGCCAGCTCACCCGGAGGGCTAACGGGGGAATTCATTCAGTACTTC. This chain links TRBV18 with TRBJ2-4, with D possibly TRBD2 on 6 matching bases. V lost 3 bases to trimming and J lost 9 bases, with 21 bases between them. This CDR3 has 16 residues. From germline, CDR1 is KGHSH and CDR2 LQKENI.

This chain uses TRBV19 with TRBJ1-5, with a weak D call TRBD1 (6 bases). Trimming removed 3 bases at V and 0 bases at J, with 15 bases between. Looked up from germline, CDR1 is LNHDA and CDR2 is SQIVND (reference sequence). The CDR3 consists of 17 residues. The CDR3 here is CASSMRGQPYSNQPQHF. CDR3 DNA sequence: TGTGCCAGTAGTATGAGGGGACAACCATATAGCAATCAGCCCCAGCATTTT.

The chain employs TRBV28 and TRBJ1-1; the D is unclear. CDR3 length: 16 residues. Deletions cut 5 bases from V and 0 bases from J, with 16 bases between. Germline V gene lookup returns CDR1 MDHEN and CDR2 SYDVKM. CDR3 nucleotides: TGTGCCAGCAGTCCCGATGAGGCGTCGATGAACACTGAAGCTTTCTTT. It encodes CASSPDEASMNTEAFF.

This clone was found a few times. V usage is TRBV30 and J usage is TRBJ2-7; 7 nucleotides align to TRBD2. CDR1 and CDR2 from the germline V gene are GTSNPN and SVGIG (reference sequence). Trimming removed 1 base from V and 5 bases from J; junction bases left unmatched: 2. This CDR3 has 12 residues. The CDR3 DNA reads as TGTGCCTGGAGTGGGGGAGGGGACGAGCAGTACTTC. Protein product: CAWSGGGDEQYF.

This chain connects TRBV5-1 to TRBJ2-1, with 9 bases fitting TRBD1. J was trimmed by 7 bases and V by 3 bases; bases with no gene match: 8. CDR3 length: 15 residues. Germline assignment: CDR1 SGHRS and CDR2 YFSETQ. The CDR3 region has the DNA TGCGCCAGCAGCTCCCAACAGGGGGCCAGTAATGAGCAGTTCTTC. It encodes CASSSQQGASNEQFF.

CDR3 protein: CATSRPPGGSNTGELFF. The CDR3 region has the DNA TGTGCCACCAGCAGACCCCCCGGGGGATCGAACACCGGGGAGCTGTTTTTT. J is TRBJ2-2 and V is TRBV15; tentatively, D is TRBD2 (6 bases). The V gene lost 2 bases and the J gene lost 0 bases, with 13 bases spanning the gap. This CDR3 is built from 17 residues. Germline V gene lookup returns CDR1 LNHNV and CDR2 YYDKDF (reference sequence).

This clone has more than one count but fewer than ten. The same CDR3 arises from other DNA sequences in this sample as well. The V gene is TRBV18, the J gene TRBJ2-3; TRBD1 matches at 7 bases. CDR3 size: 15 residues. The germline V gene has CDR1 KGHSH and CDR2 LQKENI. J lost 1 base, V lost 0 bases, and 1 base had no gene match. The CDR3 sequence is CASSPPGQGTDTQYF. The CDR3 DNA follows: TGTGCCAGCTCACCACCTGGACAGGGCACAGATACGCAGTATTTT.

This clone was seen more than once but under ten times. This chain connects TRBV29-1 to TRBJ2-7; weak D call: TRBD2 (6 bases). In germline, CDR1 is SQVTM, CDR2 ANQGSEA. CDR3 length equals 14 residues. V was cut by 5 bases and J by 5 bases, with 19 bases left in between. The chain's CDR3 is CSVRRKLALDEQYF. In nucleotides, the CDR3 is TGCAGCGTTCGAAGGAAACTAGCCCTCGACGAGCAGTACTTC.

This clone has just a few counts. This chain joins TRBV5-1 and TRBJ1-1; 12 bases line up with TRBD1. CDR1 and CDR2 from the germline V gene are SGHRS and YFSETQ. After removal of 3 bases from V and 5 bases from J, the junction contained 8 bases not matched to a gene. The CDR3 sequence is 16 residues long. The CDR3 region has the DNA TGCGCCAGCAGCTGGGGGACAGGGGGCGCGAGGACTGAAGCTTTCTTT. Translating gives CASSWGTGGARTEAFF. The variable domain in full, with the rest retrieved from reference TRBV5-1 and TRBJ1-1, is KAGVTQTPRYLIKTRGQQVTLSCSPISGHRSVSWYQQTPGQGLQFLFEYFSETQRNKGNFPGRFSGRQFSNSRSEMNVSTLELGDSALYLCASSWGTGGARTEAFFGQGTRLTVV.

This clone occurred a few times. V is TRBV2 and J is TRBJ1-1; D gene ambiguous. The V end was cut by 4 bases, the J end by 1 base, with 7 bases between. This CDR3 is built from 13 residues. CDR1 is SNHLY and CDR2 is FYNNEI in the germline V gene. CDR3 bases: TGTGCCAGCAGTGTTGGGCCGAACACTGAAGCTTTCTTT. Translating gives CASSVGPNTEAFF. Complete variable domain (other parts from reference TRBV2 and TRBJ1-1): EPEVTQTPSHQVTQMGQEVILRCVPISNHLYFYWYRQILGQKVEFLVSFYNNEISEKSEIFDDQFSVERPDGSNFTLKIRSTKLEDSAMYFCASSVGPNTEAFFGQGTRLTVV.

The chain links TRBV9 to TRBJ2-7, with D possibly TRBD1 on 6 matching bases. This CDR3 region has 14 residues. CDR1 and CDR2 (germline): SGDLS, YYNGEE. Trimming removed 4 bases at V and 2 bases at J, with 13 bases between. The CDR3, as DNA: TGTGCCAGCAGCCCAAGGACAGCCACCTACGAGCAGTACTTC. Its protein product is CASSPRTATYEQYF.

V is TRBV15 and J is TRBJ1-6; 9 bases line up with TRBD1. Losses at the gene ends were 9 bases for V and 7 bases for J; bases not matched to a gene: 10. This CDR3 is 15 amino acids long. Germline V gene sequence: CDR1 LNHNV, CDR2 YYDKDF (reference sequence). The CDR3 region has the DNA TGTGCCACGCAACTGGACAGGGGAGAGAATTCACCCCTCCACTTT. This encodes CATQLDRGENSPLHF.

On this clone itself: Other DNA variants within this sample encode the same CDR3. The V and J genes are TRBV5-1 and TRBJ1-5, with D possibly matching TRBD1 (5 bases). Trimming shortened V by 0 bases and J by 2 bases, and 9 bases separated the two germline ends. The CDR3 covers 15 residues. The germline CDR1 and CDR2 sequences are SGHRS and YFSETQ. The CDR3 region has the DNA TGCGCCAGCAGCTTGGAAGGGGCAGGCAATCAGCCCCAGCATTTT. It codes for CASSLEGAGNQPQHF.

In this sample, this clone turned up a few times. The J gene is TRBJ1-5, the V gene TRBV5-1; 7 positions agree with TRBD1. Germline CDR1 reads SGHRS; CDR2 reads YFSETQ. Losses at the gene ends were 0 bases for V and 7 bases for J; bases not matched to a gene: 7. This CDR3 has 15 amino acids. CDR3 loop: CASSLEGTAGQPQHF. The CDR3 nucleotides read TGCGCCAGCAGCTTGGAGGGGACAGCAGGGCAGCCCCAGCATTTT.